This T cell receptor beta chain comes out of a study of shared T cell receptors in the human thymus. CDR3 length: 15 amino acids. Per germline, CDR1 LNHDA and CDR2 SQIVND (reference sequence). The V and J ends lost 5 bases and 3 bases respectively, with 16 bases between them. Clones were sequenced by immunoSEQ multiplex PCR, and TCRdb holds only the in-frame ones, with some missing. The table has 550,000 to 800,000 clones, roughly 88% seen once. Another study also made use of these data, one on human thymus T cells. That paper adds: Blood and thymic repertoires both appeared biased in V and J gene usage. Unrelated individuals were reported by related research to share highly overlapping thymic repertoires.

The TCR was taken from a girl under three years old with a congenital heart defect. Sequencing was performed on thymocytes. This chain uses TRBV19 with TRBJ1-2; no firm D call. DNA for the CDR3: TGTGCCAGTAGTCAGTGTTCGGCGGCAGACTATGGCTACACCTTC. Translated: CASSQCSAADYGYTF.